The T cell receptor beta chain described here comes from a study of response to subunit inactivated influenza vaccine. Study-level findings and limits: The authors proposed limited new T cell recruitment per seasonal influenza vaccination.

Concerning this clonotype itself: Its target is not known.

In TCRdb, the RT-PCR reads were re-called with MiXCR into one record per CDR3 protein. Among a few hundred thousand distinct CDR3 sequences listed, 12% to 15% were seen once. The CDR3 is 15 amino acids. The germline V gene encodes CDR1 SGHTA and CDR2 FQGTGA. Trimming took off 0 bases at V and 4 bases at J, with 13 bases between the two ends. The sequence was obtained from a man aged 50 to 59 who received an inactivated influenza vaccine. The specimen comprised PBMCs from blood, sampled 11 to 12 days after vaccination. This chain joins TRBV7-3 and TRBJ2-7; either TRBD1 or TRBD2 may supply D (5 bases each). DNA of the CDR3: TGTGCCAGCAGCTTAACGACTACAGGACCGTACGAGCAGTACTTC. Encoded protein: CASSLTTTGPYEQYF. Filled out from reference TRBV7-3 and TRBJ2-7, the complete variable domain reads GAGVSQTPSNKVTEKGKYVELRCDPISGHTALYWYRQSLGQGPEFLIYFQGTGAADDSGLPNDRFFAVRPEGSVSTLKIQRTERGDSAVYLCASSLTTTGPYEQYFGPGTRLTVT.